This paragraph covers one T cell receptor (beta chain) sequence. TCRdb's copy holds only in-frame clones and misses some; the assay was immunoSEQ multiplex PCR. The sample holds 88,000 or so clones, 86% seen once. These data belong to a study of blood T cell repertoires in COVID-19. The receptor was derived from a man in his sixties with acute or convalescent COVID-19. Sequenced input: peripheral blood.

CDR3 sequence reads: CASSLKGLPGELFF. The CDR3 nucleotides are TGTGCCTCCTCACTTAAGGGGTTGCCCGGGGAGCTGTTTTTT. J is TRBJ2-2 and V is TRBV6-6, with D possibly matching TRBD1 (5 bases). The V and J ends lost 11 bases and 6 bases respectively, with 19 bases between them. Germline lookup yields CDR1 MNHNY and CDR2 SVGAGI (reference sequence). This CDR3 has 14 amino acids.